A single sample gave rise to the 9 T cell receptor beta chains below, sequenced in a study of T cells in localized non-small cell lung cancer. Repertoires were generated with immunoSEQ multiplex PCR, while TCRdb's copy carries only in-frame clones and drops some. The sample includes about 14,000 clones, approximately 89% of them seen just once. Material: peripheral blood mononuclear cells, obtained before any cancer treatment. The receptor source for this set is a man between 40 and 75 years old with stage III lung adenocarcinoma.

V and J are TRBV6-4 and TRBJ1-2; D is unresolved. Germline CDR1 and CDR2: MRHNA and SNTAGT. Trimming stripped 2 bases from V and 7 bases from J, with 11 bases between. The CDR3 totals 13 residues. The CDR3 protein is CASSDEGHGGYTF. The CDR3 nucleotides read TGTGCCAGCAGTGACGAAGGGCATGGTGGCTACACCTTC.

CDR3 protein: CASSLVVTFSGNTIYF. CDR3 nucleotide sequence: TGTGCCAGCAGCTTGGTCGTCACCTTCTCTGGAAACACCATATATTTT. The chain joins TRBV5-5 to TRBJ1-3, with D unclear. CDR1 is SGHKS and CDR2 is YYEKEE in the germline V gene (reference sequence). Trimming removed 0 bases at V and 0 bases at J, with 10 bases between. This CDR3 comprises 16 residues.

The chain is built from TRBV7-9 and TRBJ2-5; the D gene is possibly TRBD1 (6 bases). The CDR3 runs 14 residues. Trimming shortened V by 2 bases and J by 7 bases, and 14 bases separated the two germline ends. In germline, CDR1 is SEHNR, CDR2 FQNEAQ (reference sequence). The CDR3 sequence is CASSLISVQGTQYF. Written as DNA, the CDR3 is TGTGCCAGCAGCTTAATTTCGGTACAGGGGACCCAGTACTTC.

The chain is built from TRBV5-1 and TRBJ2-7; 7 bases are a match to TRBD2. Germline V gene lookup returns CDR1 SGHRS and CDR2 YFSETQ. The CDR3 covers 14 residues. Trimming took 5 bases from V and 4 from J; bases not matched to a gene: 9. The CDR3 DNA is TGCGCCAGCAGTTATTTAACGGGGGGATACGAGCAGTACTTC. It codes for CASSYLTGGYEQYF.

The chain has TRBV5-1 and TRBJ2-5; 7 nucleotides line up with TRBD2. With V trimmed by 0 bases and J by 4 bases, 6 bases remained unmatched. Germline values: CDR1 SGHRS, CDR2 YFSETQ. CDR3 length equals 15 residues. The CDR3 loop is CASSLASGGTETQYF. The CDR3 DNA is TGCGCCAGCAGCTTGGCCTCGGGGGGTACAGAGACCCAGTACTTC.

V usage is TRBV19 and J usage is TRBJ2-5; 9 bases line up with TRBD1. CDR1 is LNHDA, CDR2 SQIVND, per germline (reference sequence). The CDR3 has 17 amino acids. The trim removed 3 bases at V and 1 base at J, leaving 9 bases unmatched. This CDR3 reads CASSIGTGQGGQETQYF. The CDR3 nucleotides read TGTGCCAGTAGTATCGGAACGGGACAGGGCGGCCAAGAGACCCAGTACTTC.

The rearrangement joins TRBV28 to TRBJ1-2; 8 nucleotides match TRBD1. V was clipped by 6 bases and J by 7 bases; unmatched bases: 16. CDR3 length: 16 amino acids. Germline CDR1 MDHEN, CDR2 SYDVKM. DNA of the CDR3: TGTGCCAGCAGCATACAGGGGGTACGAGGGGTCGCTGGCTACACCTTC. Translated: CASSIQGVRGVAGYTF.

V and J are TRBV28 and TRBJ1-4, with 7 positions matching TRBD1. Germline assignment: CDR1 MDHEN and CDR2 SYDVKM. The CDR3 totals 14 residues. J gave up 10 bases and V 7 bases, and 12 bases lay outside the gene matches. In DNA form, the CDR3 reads TGTGCCAGCACCATCAGGGGGGGCATGACAAAACTGTTTTTT. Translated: CASTIRGGMTKLFF. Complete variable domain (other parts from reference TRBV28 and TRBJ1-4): DVKVTQSSRYLVKRTGEKVFLECVQDMDHENMFWYRQDPGLGLRLIYFSYDVKMKEKGDIPEGYSVSREKKERFSLILESASTNQTSMYLCASTIRGGMTKLFFGSGTQLSVL.

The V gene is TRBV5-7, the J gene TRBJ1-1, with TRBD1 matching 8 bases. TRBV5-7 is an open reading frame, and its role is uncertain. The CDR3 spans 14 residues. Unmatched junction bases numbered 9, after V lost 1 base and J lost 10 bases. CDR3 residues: CASSLLTGDTLAFF. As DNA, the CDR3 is TGTGCCAGCAGCTTGCTGACAGGGGATACTTTAGCTTTCTTT.